This entry lists 30 T cell receptor beta chains sequenced from one sample in a study of T cells in localized non-small cell lung cancer. TCRdb keeps only in-frame clones here, not all; method: immunoSEQ multiplex PCR. This sample has 31,000 or so clones, with roughly 77% found just once. This sample comprised peripheral blood, obtained before any cancer treatment. Every receptor here comes from a male donor aged 60 or older with stage III squamous cell lung carcinoma.

The chain couples TRBV5-1 to TRBJ1-1; D unresolved. Germline V gene lookup returns CDR1 SGHRS and CDR2 YFSETQ. The CDR3 consists of 15 residues. V was clipped by 1 base and J by 1 base, with 11 bases between them. The CDR3 bases are TGCGCCAGCAGCTTGTTTGGACCGTCGAACACTGAAGCTTTCTTT. As protein: CASSLFGPSNTEAFF.

This rearrangement joins TRBV27 to TRBJ2-3, with TRBD1 as a possible D gene (6 bases). The CDR3 is 16 residues long. V was pared by 5 bases and J by 3 bases, with 18 bases between. Germline V gene sequence: CDR1 MNHEY, CDR2 SMNVEV (reference sequence). CDR3 DNA: TGTGCCAGCAGTCCACCGTTACAGGGTTTGACAGATACGCAGTATTTT. Translating gives CASSPPLQGLTDTQYF.

The V call is TRBV7-9, the J call TRBJ1-6, with 7 bases fitting TRBD1. J gave up 8 bases and V 6 bases, and 10 bases lay outside the gene matches. The CDR3 runs to 15 residues. Germline CDR1 is SEHNR and CDR2 is FQNEAQ (reference sequence). The CDR3 spells CASSPDRELDSPLHF. CDR3 DNA: TGTGCCAGCAGTCCCGACAGGGAGTTAGATTCACCCCTCCACTTT.

The J gene is TRBJ2-3, the V gene TRBV9; TRBD2 agrees at 13 bases. With V trimmed by 4 bases and J by 5 bases, 7 bases remained unmatched. From germline, CDR1 is SGDLS and CDR2 YYNGEE. The CDR3 has 16 amino acids. CDR3 DNA sequence: TGTGCCAGCAGCACTACTAGCGGGAGGGCTAAAGATACGCAGTATTTT. Translation: CASSTTSGRAKDTQYF.

The chain links TRBV4-3 to TRBJ1-5; the match to TRBD1 covers 8 bases. Germline V CDR1 and CDR2: LGHNA, YSLEER. The CDR3 is 14 residues long. The V and J ends lost 0 bases and 7 bases, in that order; junction bases with no gene match: 2. CDR3 bases: TGCGCCAGCAGCCAAGAAGACAGGGGACAGCCCCAGCATTTT. Protein: CASSQEDRGQPQHF.

The genes are TRBV4-3 and TRBJ2-3; TRBD2 matches at 13 bases. Germline V gene sequence: CDR1 LGHNA, CDR2 YSLEER. The trim removed 0 bases at V and 6 bases at J, leaving 12 bases unmatched. The CDR3 sequence is 19 residues long. CDR3 region: CASSQESSETSGGVDTQYF. The CDR3 DNA reads as TGCGCCAGCAGCCAAGAATCTTCGGAAACTAGCGGGGGGGTGGATACGCAGTATTTT.

This clone was seen a handful of times. The V call is TRBV28, the J call TRBJ2-7; D perhaps matches TRBD1 (7 bases). CDR1 and CDR2 from the germline V gene are MDHEN and SYDVKM. The CDR3 covers 15 residues. The V gene lost 5 bases and the J gene lost 7 bases, with 21 bases spanning the gap. CDR3 nucleotides: TGTGCCAGCAGTGTGACAGGGTCGGGAGAAGGAGAGCAGTACTTC. It codes for CASSVTGSGEGEQYF.

The V gene is TRBV4-1, the J gene TRBJ1-2; 7 bases fit TRBD1. The CDR3 is 16 amino acids. The V gene's germline CDR1 is MGHRA and CDR2 YSYEKL. Trimming removed 0 bases from V and 3 bases from J; junction bases left unmatched: 7. The CDR3 nucleotides are TGCGCCAGCAGCCAAGAATCCGCCAGGGGGTACTATGGCTACACCTTC. Translated, it gives CASSQESARGYYGYTF.

The chain links TRBV30 to TRBJ2-3; perhaps TRBD1 as D (6 bases). Deletions cut 2 bases from V and 6 bases from J, with 9 bases between. The CDR3 has 12 residues. Germline loops: CDR1 GTSNPN, CDR2 SVGIG (reference sequence). The CDR3: CAWSSQGDTQYF. The CDR3 DNA follows: TGTGCCTGGAGTAGTCAGGGGGATACGCAGTATTTT.

The table lists this clone with a few counts. The chain uses TRBV27 and TRBJ2-1, with 9 bases fitting TRBD1. CDR1 and CDR2 (germline): MNHEY, SMNVEV (reference sequence). The CDR3 extends over 15 amino acids. J gave up 6 bases and V 6 bases, and 9 bases lay outside the gene matches. The CDR3 nucleotides read TGTGCCAGCAGACTGGGACAGGGAGGGGGCAATGAGCAGTTCTTC. It codes for CASRLGQGGGNEQFF.

The V call is TRBV7-9, the J call TRBJ1-5, with TRBD1 as a possible D gene (6 bases). Trimming pared 7 bases from V and 4 bases from J, leaving 8 bases between. Per the germline V gene, CDR1 is SEHNR and CDR2 is FQNEAQ (reference sequence). This CDR3 has 12 amino acids. The CDR3, as DNA: TGTGCCAGCAATCAGGGGAATCAGCCCCAGCATTTT. This translates into CASNQGNQPQHF.

This clone has more than one count but fewer than ten. The chain is built from TRBV19 and TRBJ1-1; a weak D match, TRBD1 (6 bases). The CDR3 has 13 amino acids. V was trimmed by 5 bases and J by 1 base, leaving 8 bases between them. Germline values: CDR1 LNHDA, CDR2 SQIVND (reference sequence). In DNA form, the CDR3 reads TGTGCCAGTAGTCTACAGGGGAACACTGAAGCTTTCTTT. It is translated as CASSLQGNTEAFF.

The chain is built from TRBV2 and TRBJ2-5, with D maybe TRBD1 (7 bases). Germline V gives CDR1 SNHLY, CDR2 FYNNEI. V lost 3 bases, J lost 7 bases, and 12 bases lay in between. The CDR3 has 13 residues. The CDR3 protein is CASSDGQGGTQYF. The CDR3, as DNA: TGTGCCAGCAGTGATGGGCAGGGGGGGACCCAGTACTTC.

The chain has TRBV2 and TRBJ2-6; 7 bases fit TRBD1. CDR3 length: 14 residues. V was pared by 2 bases and J by 8 bases, with 3 bases of the junction left unmatched. Looked up from germline, CDR1 is SNHLY and CDR2 is FYNNEI. As DNA, the CDR3 is TGTGCCAGCAGTGAACAGGGGGAGACCAACGTCCTGACTTTC. Translation gives CASSEQGETNVLTF.

The V gene is TRBV28, the J gene TRBJ2-1; no reliable D call. This CDR3 spans 15 amino acids. The germline V gene encodes CDR1 MDHEN and CDR2 SYDVKM. V was shortened by 1 base and J by 2 bases, with 9 bases between the two germline ends. The CDR3 sequence: CASSLSPDTYNEQFF. The CDR3 DNA is TGTGCCAGCAGTTTATCCCCGGATACCTACAATGAGCAGTTCTTC.

The CDR3 sequence is CASSLGPSYEQYF. The CDR3 region has the DNA TGTGCCAGCAGTCTAGGGCCCTCCTACGAGCAGTACTTC. The V and J genes are TRBV6-6 and TRBJ2-7; D is unresolved. Trimming cost V 5 bases and J 0 bases, with 8 bases left between them. Germline CDR1 reads MNHNY; CDR2 reads SVGAGI (reference sequence). CDR3 length: 13 residues.

This chain uses TRBV4-1 with TRBJ1-2, with TRBD1 matching 7 bases. CDR3 length: 15 residues. V was clipped by 1 base and J by 7 bases; unmatched bases: 9. Germline values: CDR1 MGHRA, CDR2 YSYEKL. CDR3 sequence (DNA): TGCGCCAGCAGCCAAGTCTTACCAGGGGGTAGTGGCTACACCTTC. This codes for CASSQVLPGGSGYTF.

For this clone: It is likely a read error: a sequence one base away is far more abundant. CDR3 coding DNA: TGCGCCAGCAGCCAAGAACTCCAAGAGCCTTATGGCTACACCTTC. Its protein is CASSQELQEPYGYTF. The rearrangement uses TRBV4-3 and TRBJ1-2; D gene unclear. The germline V gene encodes CDR1 LGHNA and CDR2 YSLEER. V lost 0 bases to trimming and J lost 5 bases, with 13 bases between them. The CDR3 runs 15 residues.

A few counts support this clone. V and J are TRBV5-6 and TRBJ2-7, with D possibly matching TRBD2 (6 bases). Trimming removed 6 bases at V and 2 bases at J, with 12 bases between. Germline CDR1 is SGHDT and CDR2 is YYEEEE. The CDR3 extends over 13 amino acids. Written as DNA, the CDR3 is TGTGCCAGCACCCGGGACTTTCCCTACGAGCAGTACTTC. This encodes CASTRDFPYEQYF.

The rearrangement uses TRBV28 and TRBJ2-7; D perhaps matches TRBD1 (6 bases). Trimming removed 5 bases at V and 5 bases at J, with 19 bases between. The CDR3 spans 15 residues. The germline V gene has CDR1 MDHEN and CDR2 SYDVKM. CDR3 protein: CASSAQGHLSHEQYF. CDR3 nucleotides: TGTGCCAGCAGTGCCCAGGGACATCTCAGTCACGAGCAGTACTTC.

On this clone itself: Other DNA sequences of this sample code for an identical CDR3. The rearrangement joins TRBV21-1 to TRBJ2-6; the listed D gene, TRBD2, was not tested against the DNA. TRBV21-1 is a documented pseudogene. CDR3 length: 18 residues. This chain's CDR3 is CASSKGVGGGGGANVLTF. CDR3 nucleotides: TGTGCCAGCAGCAAAGGGGTCGGGGGCGGGGGTGGGGCCAACGTCCTGACTTTC.

The rearrangement uses TRBV28 and TRBJ2-1; 10 nucleotides align to TRBD1. The CDR3 loop spans 15 amino acids. The ends lost 4 bases at V and 8 bases at J; junction bases unmatched: 8. CDR1 MDHEN and CDR2 SYDVKM come from the germline V gene. CDR3 nucleotide sequence: TGTGCCAGCAGTTCCGCGGGACAGGGGACCGATGAGCAGTTCTTC. This sequence encodes CASSSAGQGTDEQFF.

The sample holds a few counts of this clone. The chain employs TRBV11-1 and TRBJ1-2, with D possibly being TRBD1 (6 bases). The CDR3 loop spans 13 amino acids. Trimming cost V 5 bases and J 10 bases, with 17 bases left between them. Per germline, CDR1 SGHAT and CDR2 FQDESV (reference sequence). Here the CDR3 reads CASSPRGAEDYTF. As DNA, the CDR3 is TGTGCCAGCAGCCCTCGGGGGGCTGAAGACTACACCTTC.

This chain links TRBV18 with TRBJ1-1; 7 positions match TRBD1. The CDR3 has 14 residues. J lost 0 bases, V lost 3 bases, and 1 base had no gene match. Germline lookup yields CDR1 KGHSH and CDR2 LQKENI. CDR3 in amino acids: CASSPTGMNTEAFF. In DNA, the CDR3 is TGTGCCAGCTCACCGACAGGGATGAACACTGAAGCTTTCTTT.

Remarks on this clone: This specimen includes other DNA sequences encoding the same CDR3. J is TRBJ2-5 and V is TRBV29-1; D possibly matches TRBD1 or TRBD2 (5 bases each). The CDR3 has 11 amino acids. Germline V CDR1 and CDR2: SQVTM, ANQGSEA. Trimming cost V 4 bases and J 6 bases, with 9 bases left between them. In DNA form, the CDR3 reads TGCAGCGTTGTGGGGGTAAAGACCCAGTACTTC. This translates into CSVVGVKTQYF.

The chain is built from TRBV18 and TRBJ1-2; D is unresolved. V lost 0 bases and J lost 0, with 8 bases in between. CDR1 and CDR2 (germline): KGHSH, LQKENI. This CDR3 region has 15 residues. The CDR3 spells CASSPPQAANYGYTF. DNA for the CDR3: TGTGCCAGCTCACCACCTCAGGCTGCTAACTATGGCTACACCTTC.

This clone is medium-sized. The chain joins TRBV27 to TRBJ1-1, with D tentatively TRBD1 (6 bases). The CDR3 consists of 15 residues. Trimming removed 8 bases at V and 1 base at J, with 17 bases between. The germline gives CDR1 MNHEY, CDR2 SMNVEV (reference sequence). CDR3 loop: CASAKGSQGNTEAFF. In nucleotides, the CDR3 is TGTGCCAGCGCAAAAGGATCACAGGGGAACACTGAAGCTTTCTTT.

The chain has TRBV14 and TRBJ1-1; D gene uncertain. This CDR3 has 13 residues. Germline V gene lookup returns CDR1 SGHDN and CDR2 FVKESK. Deletions cut 4 bases from V and 3 bases from J, with 9 bases between. Written as DNA, the CDR3 is TGTGCCAGCAGCCTCTCATGGGACACTGAAGCTTTCTTT. This sequence encodes CASSLSWDTEAFF.

The V and J genes are TRBV4-3 and TRBJ2-7; D gene unclear. Trimming shortened V by 0 bases and J by 3 bases, and 6 bases separated the two germline ends. The CDR3 loop spans 13 amino acids. CDR1 is LGHNA and CDR2 is YSLEER in the germline V gene. The chain's CDR3 is CASSQDYNYEQYF. The CDR3 DNA sequence: TGCGCCAGCAGCCAAGACTATAACTACGAGCAGTACTTC.

V and J are TRBV28 and TRBJ1-3; no clear D gene. The V gene lost 6 bases and the J gene lost 0 bases, with 12 bases spanning the gap. Germline V gene lookup returns CDR1 MDHEN and CDR2 SYDVKM. This CDR3 region has 15 residues. CDR3 sequence: CASSPLGPSGNTIYF. Written as DNA, the CDR3 is TGTGCCAGCAGCCCCCTTGGACCCTCTGGAAACACCATATATTTT.